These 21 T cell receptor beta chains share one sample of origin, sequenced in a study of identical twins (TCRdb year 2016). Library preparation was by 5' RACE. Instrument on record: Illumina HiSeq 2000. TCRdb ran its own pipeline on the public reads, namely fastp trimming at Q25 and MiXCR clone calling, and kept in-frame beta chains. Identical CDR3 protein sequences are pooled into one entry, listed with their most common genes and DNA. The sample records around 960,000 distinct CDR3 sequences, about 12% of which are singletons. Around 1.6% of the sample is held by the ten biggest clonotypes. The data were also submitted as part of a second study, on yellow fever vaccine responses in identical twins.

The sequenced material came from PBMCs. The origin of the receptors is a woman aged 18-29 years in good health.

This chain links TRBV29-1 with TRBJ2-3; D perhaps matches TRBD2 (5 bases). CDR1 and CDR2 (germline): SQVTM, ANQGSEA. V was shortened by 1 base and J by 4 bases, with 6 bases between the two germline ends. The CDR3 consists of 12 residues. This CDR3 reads CSVEGTSDTQYF. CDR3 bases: TGCAGCGTTGAAGGGACTTCAGATACGCAGTATTTT.

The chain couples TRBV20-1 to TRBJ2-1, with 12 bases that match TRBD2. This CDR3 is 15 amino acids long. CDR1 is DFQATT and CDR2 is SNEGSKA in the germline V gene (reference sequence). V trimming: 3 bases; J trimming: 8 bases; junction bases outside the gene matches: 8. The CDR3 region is CSARVTSGRVDEQFF. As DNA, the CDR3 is TGCAGTGCTAGGGTGACTAGCGGGAGAGTGGATGAGCAGTTCTTC.

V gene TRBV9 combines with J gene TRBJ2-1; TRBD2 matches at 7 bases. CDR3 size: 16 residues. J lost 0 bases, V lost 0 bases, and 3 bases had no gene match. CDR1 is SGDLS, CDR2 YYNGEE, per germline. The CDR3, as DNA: TGTGCCAGCAGCGTAGGGCGGGGGAGCTCCTACAATGAGCAGTTCTTC. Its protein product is CASSVGRGSSYNEQFF.

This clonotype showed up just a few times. The CDR3 is CASSLGASGRVQETQYF. Here the CDR3 DNA reads TGTGCCAGCAGTTTGGGTGCTAGCGGGAGAGTTCAAGAGACCCAGTACTTC. This chain joins TRBV6-2 or TRBV6-3 and TRBJ2-5; 10 bases map to TRBD2. The CDR3 is made up of 17 amino acids. The trim removed 4 bases at V and 2 bases at J, leaving 10 bases unmatched. In germline, CDR1 is MNHEY, CDR2 SVGEGT.

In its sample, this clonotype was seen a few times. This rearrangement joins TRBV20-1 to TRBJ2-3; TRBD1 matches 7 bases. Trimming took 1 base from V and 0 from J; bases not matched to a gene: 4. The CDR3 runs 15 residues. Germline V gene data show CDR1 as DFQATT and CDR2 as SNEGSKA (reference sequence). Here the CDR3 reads CSARAYRGSTDTQYF. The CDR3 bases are TGCAGTGCTAGAGCGTACAGGGGTAGCACAGATACGCAGTATTTT.

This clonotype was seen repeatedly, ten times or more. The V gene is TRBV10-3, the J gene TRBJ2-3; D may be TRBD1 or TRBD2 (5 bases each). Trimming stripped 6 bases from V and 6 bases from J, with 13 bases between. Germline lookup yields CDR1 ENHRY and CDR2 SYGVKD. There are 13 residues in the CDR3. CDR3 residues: CAIRDWGSDTQYF. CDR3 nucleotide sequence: TGTGCCATCAGGGACTGGGGGAGTGATACGCAGTATTTT.

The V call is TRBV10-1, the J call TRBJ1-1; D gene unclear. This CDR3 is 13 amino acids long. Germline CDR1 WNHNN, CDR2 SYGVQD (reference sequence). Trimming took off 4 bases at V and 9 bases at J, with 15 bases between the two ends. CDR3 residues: CASSGSREQQAFF. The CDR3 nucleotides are TGCGCCAGCAGTGGAAGCCGAGAACAGCAAGCTTTCTTT.

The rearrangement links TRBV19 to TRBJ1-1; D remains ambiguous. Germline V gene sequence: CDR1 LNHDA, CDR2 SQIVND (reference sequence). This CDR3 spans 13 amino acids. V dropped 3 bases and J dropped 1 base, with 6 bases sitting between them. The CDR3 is CASSMQPNTEAFF. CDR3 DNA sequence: TGTGCCAGTAGTATGCAGCCGAACACTGAAGCTTTCTTT.

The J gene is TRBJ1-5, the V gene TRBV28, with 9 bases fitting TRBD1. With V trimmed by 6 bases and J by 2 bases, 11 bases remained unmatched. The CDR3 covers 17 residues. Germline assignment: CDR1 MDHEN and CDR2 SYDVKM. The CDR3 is CASSRRTGASGNQPQHF. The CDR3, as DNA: TGTGCCAGCAGCCGTAGGACAGGGGCTTCGGGCAATCAGCCCCAGCATTTT.

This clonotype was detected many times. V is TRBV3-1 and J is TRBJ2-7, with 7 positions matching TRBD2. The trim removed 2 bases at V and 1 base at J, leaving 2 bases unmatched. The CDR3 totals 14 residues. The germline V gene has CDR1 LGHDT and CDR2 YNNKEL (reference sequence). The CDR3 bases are TGTGCCAGCAGCCAACGCGGGAGTTCCTACGAGCAGTACTTC. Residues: CASSQRGSSYEQYF.

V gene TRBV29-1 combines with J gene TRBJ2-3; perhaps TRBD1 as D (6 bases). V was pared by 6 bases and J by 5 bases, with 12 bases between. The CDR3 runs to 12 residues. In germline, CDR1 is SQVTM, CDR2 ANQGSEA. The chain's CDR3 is CSVARDIDTQYF. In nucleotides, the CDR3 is TGCAGCGTGGCCCGGGACATAGATACGCAGTATTTT.

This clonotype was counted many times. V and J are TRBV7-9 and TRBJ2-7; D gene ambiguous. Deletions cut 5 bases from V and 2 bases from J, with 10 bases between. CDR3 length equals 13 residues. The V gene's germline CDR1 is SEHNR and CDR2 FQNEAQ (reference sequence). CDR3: CASSNLYPYEQYV. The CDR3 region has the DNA TGTGCCAGCAGCAACCTATACCCCTACGAGCAGTACGTC.

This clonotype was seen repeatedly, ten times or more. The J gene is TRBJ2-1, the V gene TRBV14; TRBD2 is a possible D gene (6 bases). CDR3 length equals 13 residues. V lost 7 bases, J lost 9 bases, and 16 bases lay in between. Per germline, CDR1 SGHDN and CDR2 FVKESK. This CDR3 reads CASTLDYRGEQFF. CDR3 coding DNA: TGTGCCAGCACCTTGGACTATCGCGGTGAGCAGTTCTTC.

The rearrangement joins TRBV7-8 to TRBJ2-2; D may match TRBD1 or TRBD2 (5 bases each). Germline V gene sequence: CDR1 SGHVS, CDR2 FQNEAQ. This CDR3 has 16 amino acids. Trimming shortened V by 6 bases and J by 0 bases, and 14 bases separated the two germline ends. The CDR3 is CASSYPGTTNTGELFF. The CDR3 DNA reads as TGTGCCAGCAGTTACCCAGGGACGACGAACACCGGGGAGCTGTTTTTT.

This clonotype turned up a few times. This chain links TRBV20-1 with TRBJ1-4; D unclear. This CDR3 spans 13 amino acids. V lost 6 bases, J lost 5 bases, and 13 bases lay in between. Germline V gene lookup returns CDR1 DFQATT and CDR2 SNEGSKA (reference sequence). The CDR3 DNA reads TGCAGTGCCAACCGGCTACTAAATGAAAAACTGTTTTTT. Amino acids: CSANRLLNEKLFF.

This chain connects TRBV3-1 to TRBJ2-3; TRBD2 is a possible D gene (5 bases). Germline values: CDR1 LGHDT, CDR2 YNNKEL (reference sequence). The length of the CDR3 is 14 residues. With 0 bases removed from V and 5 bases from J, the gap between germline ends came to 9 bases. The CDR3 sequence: CASSQEGRKDTQYF. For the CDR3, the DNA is TGTGCCAGCAGCCAAGAGGGGAGAAAAGATACGCAGTATTTT.

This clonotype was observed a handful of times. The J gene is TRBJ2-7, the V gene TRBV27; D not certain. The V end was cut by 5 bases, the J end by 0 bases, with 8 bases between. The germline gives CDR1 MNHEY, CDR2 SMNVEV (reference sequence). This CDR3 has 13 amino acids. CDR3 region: CASSPHNSYEQYF. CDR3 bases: TGTGCCAGCAGTCCGCACAACTCCTACGAGCAGTACTTC.

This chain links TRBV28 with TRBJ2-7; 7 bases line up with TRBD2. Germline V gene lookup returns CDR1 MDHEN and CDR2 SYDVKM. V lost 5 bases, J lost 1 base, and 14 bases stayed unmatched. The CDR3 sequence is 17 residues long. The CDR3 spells CASSLVTGTTLSYEQYF. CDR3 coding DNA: TGTGCCAGCAGTCTCGTCACCGGGACTACCCTATCCTACGAGCAGTACTTC.

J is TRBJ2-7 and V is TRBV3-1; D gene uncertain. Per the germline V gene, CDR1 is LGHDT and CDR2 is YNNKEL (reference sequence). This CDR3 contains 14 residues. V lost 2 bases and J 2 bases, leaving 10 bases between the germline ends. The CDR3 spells CASSQTGETYEQYF. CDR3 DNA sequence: TGTGCCAGCAGCCAAACCGGCGAGACCTACGAGCAGTACTTC.

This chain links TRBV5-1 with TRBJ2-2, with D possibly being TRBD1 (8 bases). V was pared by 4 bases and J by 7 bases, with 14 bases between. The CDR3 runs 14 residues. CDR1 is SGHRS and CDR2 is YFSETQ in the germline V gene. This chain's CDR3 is CASSVDREGGELFF. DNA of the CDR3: TGCGCCAGCAGCGTGGACAGGGAGGGCGGGGAGCTGTTTTTT.

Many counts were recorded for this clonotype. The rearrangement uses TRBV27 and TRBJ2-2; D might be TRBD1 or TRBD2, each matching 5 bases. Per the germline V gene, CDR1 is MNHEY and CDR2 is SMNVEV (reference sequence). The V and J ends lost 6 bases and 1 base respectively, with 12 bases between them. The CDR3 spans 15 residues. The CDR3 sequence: CASRPGTGNTGELFF. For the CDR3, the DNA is TGTGCCAGCAGACCCGGGACGGGGAACACCGGGGAGCTGTTTTTT.